The entry below describes one TCR beta chain. Its antigen is undetermined. This sample was taken from a study of cytomegalovirus exposure and HLA in healthy donors. Whole-study findings and limits: Presence/absence analyses assumed roughly uniform sequencing depth across donors, which may not hold.

With 60 Vbeta and 13 Jbeta primers, the PCR was carried out. Sequenced by immunoSEQ multiplex PCR; TCRdb stores in-frame clones only, minus some. The data contain some 150,000 clones, 62% of them seen just once; the ten biggest clones take up over 2.5%. The sample comprised PBMCs. The clonotype originates from a man aged 40-50 years in good health and CMV-seronegative.

As DNA, the CDR3 is TGCAGCGTTGTGCGGGACGTGGGGGAGACCCAGTACTTC. Translating gives CSVVRDVGETQYF. The V and J genes are TRBV29-1 and TRBJ2-5; D is possibly TRBD2 (6 bases). The CDR3 consists of 13 residues. V lost 4 bases to trimming and J lost 5 bases, with 14 bases between them. The germline V gene has CDR1 SQVTM and CDR2 ANQGSEA.